This TCR beta chain was found in a study of response to subunit inactivated influenza vaccine. Study-wide results and limits: Authors suggested seasonal influenza vaccinations each recruit few new T cells.

On this clonotype: The target antigen is unknown.

Trimming pared 0 bases from V and 5 bases from J, leaving 16 bases between. The CDR3 runs to 16 residues. Germline V gene lookup returns CDR1 LGHNA and CDR2 YNFKEQ. A single record per CDR3 protein comes from TCRdb applying MiXCR to the RT-PCR reads. This table holds almost 250,000 distinct CDR3 sequences, 9% to 15% found once. This TCR was sampled from a man aged 50-60 years who received an inactivated influenza vaccine. The V call is TRBV4-2, the J call TRBJ1-2; D gene unclear. The sequencing here drew on non-naive T cells sorted from PBMCs, taken around 15 days before vaccination. The CDR3 nucleotides are TGTGCCAGCAGCCAAGAAGTTCGAGCCCTGGGATATGGCTACACCTTC. Encoded protein: CASSQEVRALGYGYTF.